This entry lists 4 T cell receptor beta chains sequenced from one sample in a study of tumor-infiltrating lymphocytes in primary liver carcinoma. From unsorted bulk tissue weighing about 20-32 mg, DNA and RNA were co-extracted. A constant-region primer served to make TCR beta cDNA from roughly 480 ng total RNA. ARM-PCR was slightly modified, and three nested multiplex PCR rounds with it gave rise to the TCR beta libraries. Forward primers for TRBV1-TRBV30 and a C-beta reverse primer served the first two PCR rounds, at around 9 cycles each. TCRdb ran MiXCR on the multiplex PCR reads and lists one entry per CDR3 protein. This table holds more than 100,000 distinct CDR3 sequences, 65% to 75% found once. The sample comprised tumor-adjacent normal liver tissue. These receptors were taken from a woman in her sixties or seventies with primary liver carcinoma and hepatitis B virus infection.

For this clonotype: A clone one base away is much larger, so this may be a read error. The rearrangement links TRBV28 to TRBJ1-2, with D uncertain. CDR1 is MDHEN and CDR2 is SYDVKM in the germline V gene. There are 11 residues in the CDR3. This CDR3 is CASFRYYGHTF. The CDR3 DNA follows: TGTGCCAGCTTCCGCTACTATGGCCACACCTTC.

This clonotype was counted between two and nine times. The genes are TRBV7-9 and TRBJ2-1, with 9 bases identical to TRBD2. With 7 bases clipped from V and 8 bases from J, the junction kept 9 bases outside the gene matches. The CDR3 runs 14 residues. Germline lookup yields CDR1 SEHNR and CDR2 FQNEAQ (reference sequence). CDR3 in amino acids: CASTTWASGDEQFF. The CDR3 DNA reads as TGTGCCAGCACCACCTGGGCTAGCGGGGATGAGCAGTTCTTC.

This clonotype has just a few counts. In DNA form, the CDR3 reads TGTGCCAGCAGCATGCTCCTGGGACTTAATTTGGAGCAGTTCTTC. Translating it yields CASSMLLGLNLEQFF. V gene TRBV7-2 combines with J gene TRBJ2-1, with D perhaps TRBD2 (6 bases). The CDR3 has 15 residues. Trimming removed 5 bases from V and 10 bases from J, with 21 bases in between. The germline gives CDR1 SGHTA, CDR2 FQGNSA.

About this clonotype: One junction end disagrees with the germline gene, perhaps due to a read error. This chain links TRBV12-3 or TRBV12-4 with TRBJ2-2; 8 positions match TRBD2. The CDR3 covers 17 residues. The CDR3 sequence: CASGLSWSSGKGGELFF. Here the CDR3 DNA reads TGTGCCAGCGGTTTATCGTGGAGTAGCGGGAAGGGCGGGGAGCTGTTTTTT.